The 8 T cell receptor beta chains below come from one sample, sequenced in a study of blood T cell repertoires in COVID-19. The repertoire was sequenced with immunoSEQ multiplex PCR; TCRdb's copy has only in-frame clones and lacks some. This sample has roughly 150,000 clones; 78% occur once, and the top ten carry more than 5%. The sample comprised PBMCs or T cells enriched from blood (not recorded which). These receptors came from a woman between 45 and 65 years old who had recovered from COVID-19.

The gene calls are TRBV3-1 (or the pseudogene TRBV3-2) and TRBJ2-2, with D tentatively TRBD2 (6 bases). Germline values: CDR1 LGHDT, CDR2 YNNKEL (reference sequence). Trimming stripped 6 bases from V and 7 bases from J, with 15 bases between. The length of the CDR3 is 14 residues. This chain's CDR3 is CASRSSGASGELFF. The CDR3 coding sequence is TGTGCCAGCAGGTCTTCGGGAGCAAGCGGGGAGCTGTTTTTT.

The chain combines TRBV5-4 with TRBJ2-1; 7 nucleotides line up with TRBD1. Germline CDR1 is SGHNT and CDR2 is YYREEE (reference sequence). The CDR3 extends over 16 amino acids. With 0 bases clipped from V and 6 bases from J, the junction kept 9 bases outside the gene matches. For the CDR3, the DNA is TGTGCCAGCAGCTTGGGAGAGGGGGCCCGTCCCAATGAGCAGTTCTTC. Translating it yields CASSLGEGARPNEQFF.

This clone was detected many times. The genes are TRBV5-1 and TRBJ1-2; 7 positions agree with TRBD1. The CDR3 covers 15 residues. Germline V gives CDR1 SGHRS, CDR2 YFSETQ. Trimming took 4 bases from V and 4 from J; bases not matched to a gene: 10. The CDR3 DNA sequence: TGCGCCAGCAGCATAGGACAGGATCCGGGCTATGGCTACACCTTC. The encoded protein is CASSIGQDPGYGYTF.

The chain links TRBV5-5 to TRBJ2-5, with D maybe TRBD1 (5 bases). Germline values: CDR1 SGHKS, CDR2 YYEKEE (reference sequence). The V end was cut by 0 bases, the J end by 2 bases, with 8 bases between. This CDR3 spans 14 amino acids. CDR3 in DNA: TGTGCCAGCAGCTTGGAGGGGTTTCAAGAGACCCAGTACTTC. Translation: CASSLEGFQETQYF.

This clone has at least ten counts. The chain has TRBV6-4 and TRBJ2-3, with D perhaps TRBD1 (5 bases). Germline V gives CDR1 MRHNA, CDR2 SNTAGT. This CDR3 is built from 14 residues. The germline V and J ends were trimmed by 2 bases and 0 bases, with 6 bases remaining between them. CDR3 sequence reads: CASSDGASTDTQYF. The CDR3 DNA follows: TGTGCCAGCAGTGACGGGGCTAGCACAGATACGCAGTATTTT.

V gene TRBV5-1 combines with J gene TRBJ1-1; 8 positions agree with TRBD1. Per the germline V gene, CDR1 is SGHRS and CDR2 is YFSETQ. V lost 4 bases to trimming and J lost 1 base; unmatched junction nucleotides: 6. This CDR3 region has 15 residues. The chain's CDR3 is CASSEQGERNTEAFF. CDR3 bases: TGCGCCAGCAGCGAACAGGGGGAGAGGAACACTGAAGCTTTCTTT.

V usage is TRBV18 and J usage is TRBJ1-2; possible D gene TRBD1, 5 bases. The V and J ends lost 3 bases and 0 bases respectively, with 8 bases between them. CDR3 length: 14 amino acids. Germline V gene lookup returns CDR1 KGHSH and CDR2 LQKENI. The CDR3 DNA reads as TGTGCCAGCTCACCGGGCAGGGCTAACTATGGCTACACCTTC. It codes for CASSPGRANYGYTF.

The chain links TRBV9 to TRBJ1-6; a weak D match, TRBD1 (5 bases). Per the germline V gene, CDR1 is SGDLS and CDR2 is YYNGEE. The CDR3 has 15 residues. V lost 0 bases and J lost 7, with 11 bases in between. The CDR3 nucleotides read TGTGCCAGCAGCGTAGTCCCAGGGATGAATTCACCCCTCCACTTT. Protein sequence: CASSVVPGMNSPLHF.